This T cell receptor beta chain was profiled in a study of blood T cell repertoires in COVID-19. Study summary: Samples representing acute and convalescent COVID-19 were sourced from the United States, Italy and Spain. The cDNA or gDNA used as material had been derived from T cells, B-cell-depleted T cells, or PBMCs.

Germline CDR1 and CDR2: MNHEY and SVGEGT. The CDR3 runs to 12 residues. Trimming removed 5 bases from V and 13 bases from J, with 14 bases in between. Original analysis: Estimated nucleated cell counts came from reference gene primer amplification. The assay was immunoSEQ multiplex PCR, and TCRdb's table has in-frame clones only and misses some. V and J calls and clone size are those listed in that table; D and trimming were worked out from the DNA. This sample has roughly 180,000 clones; roughly 85% occur once, and the top ten carry roughly a tenth. The TCR originated in a woman of 80 years or more with active or convalescent COVID-19. Sequenced material: peripheral blood. The chain has TRBV6-2 or TRBV6-3 and TRBJ1-4, with unresolved D. The CDR3 sequence: CASSPGWGGLFF. The CDR3 bases are TGTGCCAGCAGTCCCGGGTGGGGAGGACTGTTTTTT.